Shown below are 4 T cell receptor beta chains from a single sample sequenced in a study of T cells after yellow fever vaccination. Via MiXCR, TCRdb re-called the 5' RACE reads, giving one row per CDR3 protein. The repertoire has hundreds of thousands of distinct CDR3 sequences, approximately 12% of them found once; the top ten carry over 12%. Sequencing used PBMCs, obtained on the day of the yellow fever booster vaccination. These TCRs come from a man under 40 who received the YFV17D yellow fever vaccine.

This sequence joins TRBV12-3 or TRBV12-4 and TRBJ1-5; perhaps TRBD1 as D (5 bases). The CDR3 contains 13 residues. V dropped 5 bases and J dropped 6 bases, with 11 bases sitting between them. CDR3 in amino acids: CASSSRGSQPQHF. DNA of the CDR3: TGTGCCAGCAGTAGCCGGGGGTCTCAGCCCCAGCATTTT.

The V gene is TRBV5-1, the J gene TRBJ2-1; unclear D gene. The germline V gene encodes CDR1 SGHRS and CDR2 YFSETQ. The V and J ends lost 0 bases and 9 bases respectively, with 7 bases between them. There are 12 residues in the CDR3. This chain's CDR3 is CASSLVFPEQFF. The CDR3 nucleotides are TGCGCCAGCAGCTTGGTTTTCCCTGAGCAGTTCTTC.

This clonotype was observed a handful of times. The chain uses TRBV12-3 or TRBV12-4 and TRBJ1-6; 8 bases line up with TRBD1. Trimming removed 6 bases from V and 10 bases from J; junction bases left unmatched: 2. The CDR3 totals 12 residues. The DNA for the CDR3 is TGTGCCAGCAGAACAGGGGGGTCACCCCTCCACTTT. Translated, it gives CASRTGGSPLHF.

This clonotype was counted a few times. The chain couples TRBV10-2 to TRBJ2-7; TRBD1 agrees at 8 bases. V lost 8 bases, J lost 7 bases, and 10 bases stayed unmatched. This CDR3 is 13 amino acids long. Germline values: CDR1 WSHSY, CDR2 SAAADI. The CDR3 DNA reads as TGCGCCAGCGCCGAGACAGGGGATGGGGAGCAGTACTTC. Encoded protein: CASAETGDGEQYF.